This is a list of T cell receptor beta chains from one sample in a study of T cell repertoires in cytomegalovirus infection. These TCRs are of unknown antigen specificity. Using its own MiXCR run on the reads, TCRdb lists one record per CDR3 protein. The sample has roughly 920,000 distinct CDR3 sequences, about a third seen once. The sequences come from cultured CD8+ T cells from PBMCs, collected from culture after CMV antigen stimulation. The receptors here all came from a human donor in good health (CMV status not recorded). Some clones in this sample may be carry-over from other donors' samples. Both conserved end residues are part of each CDR3. The order of the fields is J gene, D gene, clone size, V gene, CDR3 DNA, CDR3 protein. A D gene is named only where the DNA matches it firmly. A clone size is listed for some rows: how often the clone was seen (once, few, many), or a class if it is expanded.

j_call: TRBJ2-3; d_call: TRBD1; clone_size: NA; v_call: TRBV7-6; cdr3_nt: TGTGCCAGCAGCTTATTCGGGACAGGGTTGCCAGATACGCAGTATTTT; cdr3_aa: CASSLFGTGLPDTQYF
j_call: TRBJ1-4; d_call: TRBD1; clone_size: many; v_call: TRBV7-6; cdr3_nt: TGTGCCAGCAGCTTAGAGGACAGGCCTTTTCGGACCGGAAAACTGTTTTTT; cdr3_aa: CASSLEDRPFRTGKLFF
j_call: TRBJ1-5; d_call: NA; clone_size: many; v_call: TRBV7-8; cdr3_nt: TGTGCCAGCAGCTTAGGAACAGGGAAACAGCCCCAGCATTTT; cdr3_aa: CASSLGTGKQPQHF
j_call: TRBJ2-7; d_call: NA; clone_size: few; v_call: TRBV12-3/TRBV12-4; cdr3_nt: TGTGCCAGCAGTTTAGAGGGGATCTACGAGCAGTACTTC; cdr3_aa: CASSLEGIYEQYF
j_call: TRBJ1-2; d_call: NA; clone_size: NA; v_call: TRBV7-9; cdr3_nt: TGTGCCAGCAGCTTAGAAGGGACCCCTCTAGCGGTCTATGGCTACACCTTC; cdr3_aa: CASSLEGTPLAVYGYTF
j_call: TRBJ2-3; d_call: NA; clone_size: few; v_call: TRBV19; cdr3_nt: TGTGCCAGTAGTACCGCCGACTCCACAGATACGCAGTATTTT; cdr3_aa: CASSTADSTDTQYF
j_call: TRBJ1-5; d_call: TRBD1; clone_size: few; v_call: TRBV23-1; cdr3_nt: TGCGCCAGCAGTCAATCGATTGGACAGGCGATGTATTCGGGGAGCAATCAGCCCCAGCATTTT; cdr3_aa: CASSQSIGQAMYSGSNQPQHF
j_call: TRBJ2-2; d_call: TRBD2; clone_size: NA; v_call: TRBV3-1; cdr3_nt: TGTGCCAGCAGCCAAGAAAGGGCTAGCGGGGTCAACGCGAACACCGGGGAGCTGTTTTTT; cdr3_aa: CASSQERASGVNANTGELFF
j_call: TRBJ2-1; d_call: NA; clone_size: NA; v_call: TRBV5-1; cdr3_nt: TGCGCCAGCGGGGGGGGCTGGAATGAGCAGTTCTTC; cdr3_aa: CASGGGWNEQFF
j_call: TRBJ2-7; d_call: NA; clone_size: NA; v_call: TRBV7-9; cdr3_nt: TGTGCCAGCATTGCGAGGGGGTCCGAGCAGTACTTC; cdr3_aa: CASIARGSEQYF
j_call: TRBJ1-2; d_call: NA; clone_size: NA; v_call: TRBV7-9; cdr3_nt: TGTGCCAGCAGCACACGCACAGTTAACTATGGCTACACCTTC; cdr3_aa: CASSTRTVNYGYTF
j_call: TRBJ2-5; d_call: TRBD1; clone_size: many; v_call: TRBV7-2; cdr3_nt: TGTGCCAGCAGCTTCCGGGACAGCCAAGAGACCCAGTACTTC; cdr3_aa: CASSFRDSQETQYF
j_call: TRBJ1-3; d_call: NA; clone_size: few; v_call: TRBV19; cdr3_nt: TGTGCCAGTAGTATAGGTTCCCCTGGAAACACCATATATTTT; cdr3_aa: CASSIGSPGNTIYF
j_call: TRBJ2-7; d_call: TRBD2; clone_size: many; v_call: TRBV7-8; cdr3_nt: TGTGCCAGCAGCTCGTGGGGTCAGACTAGCACTTCCTACGAGCAGTACTTC; cdr3_aa: CASSSWGQTSTSYEQYF
j_call: TRBJ2-1; d_call: NA; clone_size: NA; v_call: TRBV2; cdr3_nt: TGTGCCAGCAGTGAAGGGGCAGGGAGGCAGAAGCAGTTCTTC; cdr3_aa: CASSEGAGRQKQFF
j_call: TRBJ1-1; d_call: NA; clone_size: NA; v_call: TRBV6-8; cdr3_nt: TGTGCCAGCAGTTATAGTAGTTGGGAGAACACTGAAGCTTTCTTT; cdr3_aa: CASSYSSWENTEAFF
j_call: TRBJ1-4; d_call: NA; clone_size: NA; v_call: TRBV7-6; cdr3_nt: TGTGCCAGCAGCCCTGGTGCGCGTGAAAAACTGTTTTTT; cdr3_aa: CASSPGAREKLFF
j_call: TRBJ1-2; d_call: NA; clone_size: NA; v_call: TRBV28; cdr3_nt: TGTGCCAGCAGTTTCACGATCAGGAGTAACTATGGCTACACCTTC; cdr3_aa: CASSFTIRSNYGYTF
j_call: TRBJ2-1; d_call: NA; clone_size: many; v_call: TRBV7-8; cdr3_nt: TGTGCCAGCAGTCCTATCGGGACCAGCTCCTACAATGAGCAGTTCTTC; cdr3_aa: CASSPIGTSSYNEQFF